The TCR beta chain described here comes from a study of CD8+CD57+ T cells in acquired aplastic anemia. At least ten counts were recorded for this clonotype. Its antigen is unknown. Notes on the study in general: A significant difference in CD8+ Simpson's diversity between patients and controls was not found.

Genomic DNA provided the template from which TCR beta VDJ and CDR3 profiles were obtained. TCRdb redid the calling of the reads with MiXCR, one entry per CDR3 protein. This sample has around 180,000 distinct CDR3 sequences, with approximately 48% found just once. Germline V gene sequence: CDR1 SGHRS, CDR2 YFSETQ. CDR3 length: 17 amino acids. The junction had 9 bases not matched to a gene; V was cut back by 1 base and J by 6 bases. Flow cytometry had shown expanded CD8+CD57+ cells in the patients chosen for sequencing. The specimen was sorted CD4+, CD8+, or CD8+CD57+ T cells (not recorded which) from PBMCs. The chain joins TRBV5-1 to TRBJ2-3, with 12 bases matching TRBD2. The receptor's source is a human donor with aplastic anemia. CDR3 DNA sequence: TGCGCCAGCAGCTTGTCGGCTCTAGCGGGGGGGCAGGATACGCAGTATTTT. Its protein is CASSLSALAGGQDTQYF. The complete variable domain, with remaining parts taken from reference TRBV5-1 and TRBJ2-3, reads KAGVTQTPRYLIKTRGQQVTLSCSPISGHRSVSWYQQTPGQGLQFLFEYFSETQRNKGNFPGRFSGRQFSNSRSEMNVSTLELGDSALYLCASSLSALAGGQDTQYFGPGTRLTVL.